This T cell receptor beta chain was sequenced for a study of siplizumab effects on memory and regulatory T cells. This clone was seen only a few times. Assay: immunoSEQ multiplex PCR; the TCRdb copy retains only in-frame clones and omits some. The data show some 62,000 clones, around three quarters seen once. The ends were cut back, 2 bases at V and 4 bases at J, with 12 bases in the middle. The CDR3 covers 15 residues. Germline CDR1 is MDHEN and CDR2 is SYDVKM. Material for sequencing was memory CD4+ T cells sorted from blood. The gene calls are TRBV28 and TRBJ1-3, with D possibly matching TRBD1 (6 bases). The source of this sequence is a human donor in good health. The CDR3 loop is CASSLGGLRGNTIYF. CDR3 sequence (DNA): TGTGCCAGCAGTTTAGGGGGCCTCCGGGGAAACACCATATATTTT.